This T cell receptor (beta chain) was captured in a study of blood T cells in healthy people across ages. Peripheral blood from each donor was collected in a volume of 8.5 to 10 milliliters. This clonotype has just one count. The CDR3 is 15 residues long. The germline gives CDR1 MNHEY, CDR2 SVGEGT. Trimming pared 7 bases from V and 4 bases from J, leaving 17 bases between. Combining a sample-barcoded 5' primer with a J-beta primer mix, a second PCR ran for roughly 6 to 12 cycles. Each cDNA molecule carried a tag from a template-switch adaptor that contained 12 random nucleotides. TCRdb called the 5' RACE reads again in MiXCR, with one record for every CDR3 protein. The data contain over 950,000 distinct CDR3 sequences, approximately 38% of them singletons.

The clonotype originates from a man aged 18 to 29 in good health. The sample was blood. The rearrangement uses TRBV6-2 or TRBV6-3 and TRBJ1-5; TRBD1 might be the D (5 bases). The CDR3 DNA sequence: TGTGCCAGCACCCAACAAGGGGTACGGAATCAGCCCCAGCATTTT. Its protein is CASTQQGVRNQPQHF.